This T cell receptor beta chain stems from a study of shared T cell receptors in the human thymus. Trimming removed 2 bases from V and 4 bases from J; junction bases left unmatched: 29. The CDR3 sequence is 23 residues long. The germline V gene encodes CDR1 SGHRS and CDR2 YFSETQ. Sequencing was performed with immunoSEQ multiplex PCR; in TCRdb, only in-frame clones are kept and a portion is missing. The data contain tens of thousands of clones, nearly 95% of them singletons. The chain couples TRBV5-1 to TRBJ1-1, with 10 bases matching TRBD1. The source of this sequence is a human donor. What was sequenced was thymocytes. The CDR3 DNA reads as TGCGCCAGCAGCTTTAAAATAACTAATTGGTCGGGACAGGGGTGGTGGGCTGGCACTGAAGCTTTCTTT. Its protein product is CASSFKITNWSGQGWWAGTEAFF.